These T cell receptor beta chains were read from a single sample in a study of T cell repertoires in aging, cancer and after chemotherapy. TCRdb analysed the multiplex PCR reads with MiXCR anew, one entry per CDR3 protein. Among some 10,000 distinct CDR3 sequences listed, roughly 40% were seen once. Material for sequencing was blood. The receptors were gathered from a human donor in good health. Each CDR3 is given without its conserved first and last residue.

cdr3_aa: ASSPMAGVKDTQY
j_call: TRBJ2-3
v_call: TRBV18

cdr3_aa: ASSPTDRGPRSGANVLT
j_call: TRBJ2-6
v_call: TRBV7-9

cdr3_aa: ASTYGRGYGYT
j_call: TRBJ1-2
v_call: TRBV12-3/TRBV12-4

cdr3_aa: ASSLQGAGTGELF
j_call: TRBJ2-2
v_call: TRBV7-6

cdr3_aa: ASSYTSPLAGRKDEQF
j_call: TRBJ2-1
v_call: TRBV6-2/TRBV6-3

cdr3_aa: ASSPPGQGAMETQY
j_call: TRBJ2-5
v_call: TRBV5-6

cdr3_aa: ASSSARDGNTIY
j_call: TRBJ1-3
v_call: TRBV27

cdr3_aa: ASSEIRAPLH
j_call: TRBJ1-6
v_call: TRBV6-1

cdr3_aa: ASSPVNRDYQKTQY
j_call: TRBJ2-5
v_call: TRBV12-3/TRBV12-4

cdr3_aa: ASSYDRGVFGYT
j_call: TRBJ1-2
v_call: TRBV6-5

cdr3_aa: ASSGTPGTSYNEQF
j_call: TRBJ2-1
v_call: TRBV27

cdr3_aa: ASSELAGEWVGTDTQY
j_call: TRBJ2-3
v_call: TRBV19

cdr3_aa: ASSYGQLSVLNTGELF
j_call: TRBJ2-2
v_call: TRBV6-5

cdr3_aa: ASSSHGQNSPLH
j_call: TRBJ1-6
v_call: TRBV5-4

cdr3_aa: ASSIDEGDEQY
j_call: TRBJ2-7
v_call: TRBV19

cdr3_aa: ASSRQGASYNSPLH
j_call: TRBJ1-6
v_call: TRBV5-4

cdr3_aa: ASSPGLAYEQY
j_call: TRBJ2-7
v_call: TRBV27

cdr3_aa: ASSLGLAYEQY
j_call: TRBJ2-7
v_call: TRBV11-1

cdr3_aa: ASSLSGPVGLETQY
j_call: TRBJ2-5
v_call: TRBV27

cdr3_aa: ASSLGLGALYGYT
j_call: TRBJ1-2
v_call: TRBV27

cdr3_aa: ASSPERELF
j_call: TRBJ2-2
v_call: TRBV5-5

cdr3_aa: ASSPGPTTPDTQY
j_call: TRBJ2-3
v_call: TRBV6-1

cdr3_aa: ASSPRFGANVLT
j_call: TRBJ2-6
v_call: TRBV6-5

cdr3_aa: ASSEFGGQY
j_call: TRBJ2-7
v_call: TRBV6-1

cdr3_aa: ASSYASGISDTQY
j_call: TRBJ2-3
v_call: TRBV27

cdr3_aa: ASSLGYRAPFNEKLF
j_call: TRBJ1-4
v_call: TRBV7-6

cdr3_aa: ASSLATRGSDEQF
j_call: TRBJ2-1
v_call: TRBV5-6

cdr3_aa: ASIPTSGTSYEQY
j_call: TRBJ2-7
v_call: TRBV6-1

cdr3_aa: ASSSGDTDTQY
j_call: TRBJ2-3
v_call: TRBV5-4

cdr3_aa: ASSFGNEQF
j_call: TRBJ2-1
v_call: TRBV27

cdr3_aa: ASSLSGVLETQY
j_call: TRBJ2-5
v_call: TRBV27

cdr3_aa: AWGQGAGDTQY
j_call: TRBJ2-3
v_call: TRBV30

cdr3_aa: ASSPTGLAGGVVPYNEQF
j_call: TRBJ2-1
v_call: TRBV7-6

cdr3_aa: ASSSGQGDTGELF
j_call: TRBJ2-2
v_call: TRBV6-5

cdr3_aa: ASSLSLQVAQETQY
j_call: TRBJ2-5
v_call: TRBV27

cdr3_aa: ASSSLAGGPYEQF
j_call: TRBJ2-1
v_call: TRBV11-2

cdr3_aa: ASRAGTGTYNEQF
j_call: TRBJ2-1
v_call: TRBV27

cdr3_aa: ASSLSPRGGDTEAF
j_call: TRBJ1-1
v_call: TRBV13

cdr3_aa: SVDKRGSSYNEQF
j_call: TRBJ2-1
v_call: TRBV29-1

cdr3_aa: ASSPDGNSYNEQF
j_call: TRBJ2-1
v_call: TRBV18

cdr3_aa: ASSLRGANTGELF
j_call: TRBJ2-2
v_call: TRBV19

cdr3_aa: ASSYGNRGQNTGELF
j_call: TRBJ2-2
v_call: TRBV6-6

cdr3_aa: ASSPRGGEYGYT
j_call: TRBJ1-2
v_call: TRBV19